The source of this T cell receptor beta chain is a study of CD8+CD57+ T cells in acquired aplastic anemia. Study-wide background: Sorted CD4+ and CD8+ cells yielded DNA averaging around 3.2 ug.

On this clonotype: Antigen specificity is unknown. The germline gene is not matched at one end of the junction; a read error may be the cause.

The CDR3 length is 14 residues. Germline V gene sequence: CDR1 SGHRS, CDR2 YFSETQ. For CDR3 and TCR beta VDJ profiling, genomic DNA was the template used. TCRdb reprocessed the reads via MiXCR and lists one record per CDR3 protein. Of approximately 380,000 distinct CDR3 sequences listed, 65% to 75% are singletons. Study-wide results and limits: Controls and patients did not differ significantly in CD8+ Simpson's diversity. About 28 sequences, all CD8+ CDR3, were shared between patients and controls.

V gene TRBV5-1 combines with J gene TRBJ2-7; TRBD2 agrees at 9 bases. Specimen: sorted CD4+, CD8+, or CD8+CD57+ T cells (not recorded which) from PBMCs. This TCR derives from a human donor in good health, serving as a control. DNA of the CDR3: TGTGCCAGCAGCCGAGGGCTAGCGGGGAACGAGCAGTACTTC. Translation: CASSRGLAGNEQYF. Combining the CDR3 with reference TRBV5-1 and TRBJ2-7 gives the whole variable domain KAGVTQTPRYLIKTRGQQVTLSCSPISGHRSVSWYQQTPGQGLQFLFEYFSETQRNKGNFPGRFSGRQFSNSRSEMNVSTLELGDSALYLCASSRGLAGNEQYFGPGTRLTVT.